This T cell receptor (beta chain) is drawn from a study of memory CD4+ T cells and cytomegalovirus serostatus. Findings and limits, study-wide: About 40% of the roughly 160 known CMV-associated TCRbeta sequences appeared in CD4+ memory. A US-trained random forest predicted CMV serostatus with median AUC around 0.93.

The sort gate was single viable CD3+CD4+CD8-CD45RO+ cells for memory CD4+ T cells. Serostatus was set by detecting CMV pp150, pp28, p38, p52 IgG. CD4+ T cells were isolated by positive magnetic selection. Profiling relied on immunoSEQ multiplex PCR, and the TCRdb table lists in-frame clones only, not all of them. This sample yields tens of thousands of clones, of which 60% to 75% are seen a single time; about 2.6% belongs to the top ten. In germline, CDR1 is SNHLY, CDR2 FYNNEI. The CDR3 has 13 residues. Trimming shortened V by 6 bases and J by 0 bases, and 6 bases separated the two germline ends. Details on this clone: Its target is not known.

The specimen was memory CD4+ T cells from blood. V gene TRBV2 combines with J gene TRBJ1-5; D gene uncertain. The clonotype originates from an adult in good health and CMV-seropositive. CDR3 residues: CASRADSNQPQHF. CDR3 nucleotide sequence: TGTGCCAGCAGGGCGGATAGCAATCAGCCCCAGCATTTT. Using reference TRBV2 and TRBJ1-5 for the parts outside the CDR3, the full variable domain is EPEVTQTPSHQVTQMGQEVILRCVPISNHLYFYWYRQILGQKVEFLVSFYNNEISEKSEIFDDQFSVERPDGSNFTLKIRSTKLEDSAMYFCASRADSNQPQHFGDGTRLSIL.